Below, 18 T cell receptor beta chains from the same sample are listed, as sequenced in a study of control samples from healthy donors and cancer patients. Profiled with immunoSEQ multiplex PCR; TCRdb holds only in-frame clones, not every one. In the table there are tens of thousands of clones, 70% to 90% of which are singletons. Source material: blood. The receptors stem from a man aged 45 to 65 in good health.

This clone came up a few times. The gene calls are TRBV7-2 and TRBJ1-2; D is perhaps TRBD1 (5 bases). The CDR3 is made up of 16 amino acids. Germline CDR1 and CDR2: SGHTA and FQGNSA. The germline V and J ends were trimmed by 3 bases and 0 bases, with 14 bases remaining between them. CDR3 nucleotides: TGTGCCAGCAGCTTCTCCTCGACAGCCTCTAACTATGGCTACACCTTC. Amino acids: CASSFSSTASNYGYTF.

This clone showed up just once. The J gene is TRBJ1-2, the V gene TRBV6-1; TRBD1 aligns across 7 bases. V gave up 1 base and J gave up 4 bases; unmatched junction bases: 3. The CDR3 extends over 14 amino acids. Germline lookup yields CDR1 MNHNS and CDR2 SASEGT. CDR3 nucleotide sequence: TGTGCCAGCAGTGAAGGACAGGGAAGCTATGGCTACACCTTC. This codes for CASSEGQGSYGYTF.

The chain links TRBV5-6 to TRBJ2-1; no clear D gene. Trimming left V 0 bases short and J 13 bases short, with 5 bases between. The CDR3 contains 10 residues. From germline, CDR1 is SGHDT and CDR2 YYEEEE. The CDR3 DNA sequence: TGTGCCAGCAGCTTGGCATTCCAGTTCTTC. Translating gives CASSLAFQFF.

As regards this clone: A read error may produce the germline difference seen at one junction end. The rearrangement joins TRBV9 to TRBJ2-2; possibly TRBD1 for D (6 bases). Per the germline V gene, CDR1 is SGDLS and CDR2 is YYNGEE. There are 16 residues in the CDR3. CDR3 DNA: TGCGCCCGCAGCGTAGGGGGACGGGGGAACACCGGGGAGCTGTTTTTT. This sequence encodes CARSVGGRGNTGELFF.

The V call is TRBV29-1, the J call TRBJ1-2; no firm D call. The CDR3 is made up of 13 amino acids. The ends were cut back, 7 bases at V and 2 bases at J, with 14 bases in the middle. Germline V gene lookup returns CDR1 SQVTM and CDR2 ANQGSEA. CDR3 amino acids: CSGTVDGNYGYTF. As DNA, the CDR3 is TGCAGCGGGACCGTCGACGGCAACTATGGCTACACCTTC. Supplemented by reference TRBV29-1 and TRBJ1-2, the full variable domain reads SAVISQKPSRDICQRGTSLTIQCQVDSQVTMMFWYRQQPGQSLTLIATANQGSEATYESGFVIDKFPISRPNLTFSTLTVSNMSPEDSSIYLCSGTVDGNYGYTFGSGTRLTVV.

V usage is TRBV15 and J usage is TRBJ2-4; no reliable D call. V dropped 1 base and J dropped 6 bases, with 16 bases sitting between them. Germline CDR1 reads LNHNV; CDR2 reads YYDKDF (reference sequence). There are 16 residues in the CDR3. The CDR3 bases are TGTGCCACCAGCAGAGGTCCAGCCGATGTCGGAAACATTCAGTACTTC. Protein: CATSRGPADVGNIQYF.

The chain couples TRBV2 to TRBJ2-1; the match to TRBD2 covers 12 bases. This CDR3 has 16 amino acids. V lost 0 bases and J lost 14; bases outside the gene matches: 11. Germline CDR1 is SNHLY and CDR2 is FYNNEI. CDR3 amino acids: CASSEAMTSGGSAKFF. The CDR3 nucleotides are TGTGCCAGCAGTGAAGCGATGACTAGCGGGGGTTCTGCGAAGTTCTTC.

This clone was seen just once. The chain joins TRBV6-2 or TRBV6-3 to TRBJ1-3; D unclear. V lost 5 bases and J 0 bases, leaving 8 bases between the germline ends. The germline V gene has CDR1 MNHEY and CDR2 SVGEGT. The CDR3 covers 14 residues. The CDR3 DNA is TGTGCCAGCAGTCACGAGAGCTCTGGAAACACCATATATTTT. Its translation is CASSHESSGNTIYF.

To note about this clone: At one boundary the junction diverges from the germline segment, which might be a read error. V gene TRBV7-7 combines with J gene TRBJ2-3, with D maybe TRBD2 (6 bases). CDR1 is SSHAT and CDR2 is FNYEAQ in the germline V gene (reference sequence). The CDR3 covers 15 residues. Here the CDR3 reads CASSLGGLDTDTQYF. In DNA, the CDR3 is TGTGCTAGCAGCTTAGGAGGGCTGGACACAGATACGCAGTATTTT.

The CDR3 DNA reads as TGTGCCAGCAGCATCGGACTGAATGAGCAGTTCTTC. Translated, it gives CASSIGLNEQFF. The genes are TRBV11-2 and TRBJ2-1, with D perhaps matching TRBD2 (5 bases). Germline V gene lookup returns CDR1 SGHAT and CDR2 FQNNGV. The V end lost 5 bases, the J end lost 7 bases, and 9 bases lay between the germline ends. This CDR3 comprises 12 residues.

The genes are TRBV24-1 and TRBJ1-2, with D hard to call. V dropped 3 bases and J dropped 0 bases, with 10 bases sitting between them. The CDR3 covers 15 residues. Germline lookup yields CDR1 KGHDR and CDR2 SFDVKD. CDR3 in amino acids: CATSDHSSSNYGYTF. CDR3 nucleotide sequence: TGTGCCACCAGTGATCACAGCAGTTCTAACTATGGCTACACCTTC.

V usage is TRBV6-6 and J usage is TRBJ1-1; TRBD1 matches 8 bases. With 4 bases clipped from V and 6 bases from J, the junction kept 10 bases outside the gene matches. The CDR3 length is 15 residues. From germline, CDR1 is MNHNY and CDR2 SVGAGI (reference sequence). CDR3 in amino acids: CASSSRGLLGAEAFF. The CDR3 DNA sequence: TGTGCCAGCAGTTCCAGGGGGCTCCTCGGAGCTGAAGCTTTCTTT.

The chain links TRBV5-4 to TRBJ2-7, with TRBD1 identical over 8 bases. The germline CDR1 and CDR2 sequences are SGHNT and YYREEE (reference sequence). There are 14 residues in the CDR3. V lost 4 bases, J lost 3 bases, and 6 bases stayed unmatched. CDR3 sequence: CASSPGQGLYEQYV. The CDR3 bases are TGTGCCAGCAGCCCAGGACAGGGACTCTACGAGCAGTACGTC.

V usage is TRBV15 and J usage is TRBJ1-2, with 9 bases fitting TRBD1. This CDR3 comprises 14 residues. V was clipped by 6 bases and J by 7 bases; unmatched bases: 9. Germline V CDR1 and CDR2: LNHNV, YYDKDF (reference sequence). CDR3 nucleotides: TGTGCCACCAGAGACCGGGACAGGGAGCTTGGCTACACCTTC. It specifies CATRDRDRELGYTF. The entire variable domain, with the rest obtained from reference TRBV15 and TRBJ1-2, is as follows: DAMVIQNPRYQVTQFGKPVTLSCSQTLNHNVMYWYQQKSSQAPKLLFHYYDKDFNNEADTPDNFQSRRPNTSFCFLDIRSPGLGDTAMYLCATRDRDRELGYTFGSGTRLTVV.

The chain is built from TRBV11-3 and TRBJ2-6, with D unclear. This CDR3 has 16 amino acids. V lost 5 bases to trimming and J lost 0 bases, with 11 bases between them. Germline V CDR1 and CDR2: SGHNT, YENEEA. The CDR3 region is CASSLQRVSGANVLTF. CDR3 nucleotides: TGTGCCAGCAGCCTACAAAGGGTCTCTGGGGCCAACGTCCTGACTTTC.

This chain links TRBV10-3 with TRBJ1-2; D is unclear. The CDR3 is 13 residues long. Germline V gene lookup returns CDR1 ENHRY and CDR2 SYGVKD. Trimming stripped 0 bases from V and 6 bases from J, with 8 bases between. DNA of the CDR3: TGTGCCATCAGTGAGTCTGAGGTGGATGGCTACACCTTC. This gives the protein CAISESEVDGYTF.

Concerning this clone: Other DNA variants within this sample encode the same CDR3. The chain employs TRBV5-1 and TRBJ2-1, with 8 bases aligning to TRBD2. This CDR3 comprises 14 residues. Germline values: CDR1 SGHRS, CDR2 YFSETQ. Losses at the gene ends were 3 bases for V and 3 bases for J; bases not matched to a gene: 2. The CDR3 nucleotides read TGCGCCAGCAGCTCGAGCGGGGGCTACAATGAGCAGTTCTTC. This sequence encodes CASSSSGGYNEQFF. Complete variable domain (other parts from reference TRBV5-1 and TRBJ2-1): KAGVTQTPRYLIKTRGQQVTLSCSPISGHRSVSWYQQTPGQGLQFLFEYFSETQRNKGNFPGRFSGRQFSNSRSEMNVSTLELGDSALYLCASSSSGGYNEQFFGPGTRLTVL.

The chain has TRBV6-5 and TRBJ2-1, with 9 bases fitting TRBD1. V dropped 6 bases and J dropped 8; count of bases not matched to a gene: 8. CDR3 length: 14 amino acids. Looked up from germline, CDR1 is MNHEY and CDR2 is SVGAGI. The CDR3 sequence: CASSVTGGWDEQFF. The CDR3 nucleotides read TGTGCCAGCAGCGTAACAGGGGGCTGGGATGAGCAGTTCTTC.